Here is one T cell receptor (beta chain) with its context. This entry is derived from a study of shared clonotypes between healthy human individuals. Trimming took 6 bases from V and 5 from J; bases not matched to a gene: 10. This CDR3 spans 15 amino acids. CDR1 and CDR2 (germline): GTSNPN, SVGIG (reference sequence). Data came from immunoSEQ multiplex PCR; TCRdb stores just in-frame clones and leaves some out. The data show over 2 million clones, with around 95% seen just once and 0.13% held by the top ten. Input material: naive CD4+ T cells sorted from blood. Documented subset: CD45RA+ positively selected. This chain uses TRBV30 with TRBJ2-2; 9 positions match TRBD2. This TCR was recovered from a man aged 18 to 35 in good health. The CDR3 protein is CACPKGLAGTGELFF. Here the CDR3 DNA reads TGTGCCTGTCCGAAAGGGCTAGCGGGGACCGGGGAGCTGTTTTTT.